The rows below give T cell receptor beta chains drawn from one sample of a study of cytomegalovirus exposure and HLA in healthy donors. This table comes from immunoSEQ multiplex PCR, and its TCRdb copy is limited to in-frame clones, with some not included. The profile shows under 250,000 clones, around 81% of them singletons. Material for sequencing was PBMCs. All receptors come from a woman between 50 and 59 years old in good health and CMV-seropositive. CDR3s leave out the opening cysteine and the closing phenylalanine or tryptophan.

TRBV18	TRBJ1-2	ASSPGFNNYGYT
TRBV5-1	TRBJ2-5	ASSLGPEPQETQY
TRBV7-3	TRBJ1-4	ASSLVGGDEKLF
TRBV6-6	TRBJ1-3	ASRGQSLPSGNTIY
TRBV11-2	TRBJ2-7	ASSTATTGSWFPVYEQY
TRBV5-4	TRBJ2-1	ASSPGTGTYNEQF
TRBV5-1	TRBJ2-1	ASSPGQSYNEQF
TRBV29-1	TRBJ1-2	SAARQGKNYGYT
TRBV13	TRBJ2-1	ASSLGRRTSGDNEQF
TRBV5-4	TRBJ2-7	ASSWQREREQY
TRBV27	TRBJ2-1	ASTPSGVMRYNEQF
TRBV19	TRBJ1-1	ASSIGTGQGSGAF
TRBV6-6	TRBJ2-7	ASSYRDRVSEQY
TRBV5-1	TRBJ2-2	ASSSLTGDTGELF
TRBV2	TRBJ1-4	ASSGQGMNEKLF
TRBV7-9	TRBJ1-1	ASSSDYRGRRNTEAF
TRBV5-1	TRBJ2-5	ASSLELAGGETQY
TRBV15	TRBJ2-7	ATSRELSTLGQY
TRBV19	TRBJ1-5	ASSTDRVNQPQH
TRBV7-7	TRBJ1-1	ASSVQANTEAF
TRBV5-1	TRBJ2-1	ASSAGLAGGEEQF
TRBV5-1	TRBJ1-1	ASSLGSVLYEAF
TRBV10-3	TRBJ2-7	ASGGGTGQDEQY
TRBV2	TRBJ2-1	ASSDQVEAGEQF
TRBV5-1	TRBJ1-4	ASSSSGQENEKLF
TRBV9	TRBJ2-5	ASSVGGLAGGPRETQY
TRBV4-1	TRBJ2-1	ASSPIRQGAREQF
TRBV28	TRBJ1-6	ASSLNRVGSPLH
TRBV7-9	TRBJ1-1	ASSLSGVEAF
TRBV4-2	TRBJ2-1	ASSPTSGGANEQF
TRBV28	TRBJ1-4	ASNTGGNGEKLF
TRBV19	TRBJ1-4	ASSLSLLGEKLF
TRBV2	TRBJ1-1	ASQVTGGFTEAF
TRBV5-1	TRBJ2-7	ASSLGGGSSSYEQY
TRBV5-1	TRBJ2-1	ASSLVPAGGPDEQF
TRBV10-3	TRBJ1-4	AISSTTRGEKLF
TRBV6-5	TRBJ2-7	ASSFLLAGSYEQY
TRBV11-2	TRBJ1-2	ASGPSGGYT
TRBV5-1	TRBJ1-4	ASSLADRGSEKLF
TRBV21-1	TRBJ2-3	ASSKLRGTASTDTQY
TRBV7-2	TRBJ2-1	ASSPAGIRADEQF
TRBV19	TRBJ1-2	ASSRGTVYGYT
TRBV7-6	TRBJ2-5	ASKVFSAGGSLETQY
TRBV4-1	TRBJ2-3	ASSQEDVGTDTQY
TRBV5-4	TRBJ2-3	ASSSDQTSGGITDTQY
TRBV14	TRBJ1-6	ASSKRGDRSSYNSPLH
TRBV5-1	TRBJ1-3	ASSLLGSQDSGNTIY
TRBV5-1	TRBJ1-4	ASSQTDRVKGNEKLF
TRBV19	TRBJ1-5	ASNPSSVQPQH
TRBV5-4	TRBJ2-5	ASSWGQGRETQY
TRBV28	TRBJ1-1	ASSPLRVRAF
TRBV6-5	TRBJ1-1	ASTGDSAEAF